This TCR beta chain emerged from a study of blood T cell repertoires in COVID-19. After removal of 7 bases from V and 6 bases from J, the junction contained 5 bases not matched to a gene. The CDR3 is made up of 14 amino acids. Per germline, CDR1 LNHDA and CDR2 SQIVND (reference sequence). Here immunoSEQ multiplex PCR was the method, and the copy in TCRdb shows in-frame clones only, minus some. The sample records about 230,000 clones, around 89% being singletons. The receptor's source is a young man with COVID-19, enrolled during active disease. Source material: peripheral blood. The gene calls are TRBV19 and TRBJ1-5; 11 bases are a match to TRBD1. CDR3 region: CASTGTGGGQPQHF. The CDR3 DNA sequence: TGTGCCAGTACGGGGACAGGGGGTGGTCAGCCCCAGCATTTT.